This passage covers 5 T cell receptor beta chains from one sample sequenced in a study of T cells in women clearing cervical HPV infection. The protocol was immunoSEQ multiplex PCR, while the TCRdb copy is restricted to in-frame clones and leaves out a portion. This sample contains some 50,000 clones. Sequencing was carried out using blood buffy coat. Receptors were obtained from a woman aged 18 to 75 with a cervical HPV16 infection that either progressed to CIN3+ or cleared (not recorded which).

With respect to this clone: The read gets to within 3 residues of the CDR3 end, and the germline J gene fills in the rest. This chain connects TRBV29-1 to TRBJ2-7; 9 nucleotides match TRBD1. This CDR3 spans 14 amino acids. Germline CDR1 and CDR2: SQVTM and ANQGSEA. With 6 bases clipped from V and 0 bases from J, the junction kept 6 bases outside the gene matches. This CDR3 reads CSVIRQGDSYEQYF. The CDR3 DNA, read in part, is TGCAGCGTGATACGACAGGGGGACTCCTACGAG.

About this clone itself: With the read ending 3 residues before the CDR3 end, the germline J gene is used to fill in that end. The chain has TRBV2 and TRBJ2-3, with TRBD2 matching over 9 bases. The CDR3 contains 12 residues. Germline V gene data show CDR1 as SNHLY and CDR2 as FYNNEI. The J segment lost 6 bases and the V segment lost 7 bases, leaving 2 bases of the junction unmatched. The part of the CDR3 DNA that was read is TGTGCCAGCACCCTAGCGGGGGATACG. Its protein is CASTLAGDT. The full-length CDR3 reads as CASTLAGDTQYF.

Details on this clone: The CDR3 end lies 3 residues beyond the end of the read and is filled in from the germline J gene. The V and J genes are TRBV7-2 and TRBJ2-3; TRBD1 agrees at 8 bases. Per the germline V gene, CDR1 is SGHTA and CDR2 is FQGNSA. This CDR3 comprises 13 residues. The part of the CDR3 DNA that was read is TGTGCCAGCAGCTCCGACAGGGGAGAGACG. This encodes CASSSDRGET. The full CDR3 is CASSSDRGETQYF.

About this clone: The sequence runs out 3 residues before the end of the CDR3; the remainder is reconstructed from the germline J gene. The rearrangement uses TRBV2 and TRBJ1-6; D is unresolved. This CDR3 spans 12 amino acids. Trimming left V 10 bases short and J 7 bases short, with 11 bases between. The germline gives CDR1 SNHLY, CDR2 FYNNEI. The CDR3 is CATRGQNSPLHF. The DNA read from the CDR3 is TGTGCCACAAGAGGGCAGAATTCACCC.

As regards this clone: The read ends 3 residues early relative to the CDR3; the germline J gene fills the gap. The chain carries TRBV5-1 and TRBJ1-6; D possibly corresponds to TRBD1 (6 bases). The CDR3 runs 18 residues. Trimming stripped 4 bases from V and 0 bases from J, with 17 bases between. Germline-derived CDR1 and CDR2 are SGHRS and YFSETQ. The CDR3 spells CASSPETGGSSYNSPLHF. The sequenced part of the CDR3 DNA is TGCGCCAGCAGCCCCGAGACAGGAGGGAGCTCCTATAATTCACCC.